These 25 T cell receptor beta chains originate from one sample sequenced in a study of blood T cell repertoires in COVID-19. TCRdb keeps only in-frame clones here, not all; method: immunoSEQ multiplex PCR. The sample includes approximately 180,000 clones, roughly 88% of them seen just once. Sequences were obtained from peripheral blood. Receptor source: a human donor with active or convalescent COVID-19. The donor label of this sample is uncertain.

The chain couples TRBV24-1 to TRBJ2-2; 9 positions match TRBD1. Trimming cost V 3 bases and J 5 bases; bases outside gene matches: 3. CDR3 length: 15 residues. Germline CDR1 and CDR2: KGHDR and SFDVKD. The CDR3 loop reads CATSDRDRETGELFF. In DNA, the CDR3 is TGTGCCACCAGTGATCGGGACAGGGAGACCGGGGAGCTGTTTTTT.

CDR3 in amino acids: CASLQGAHEQYF. The CDR3, as DNA: TGTGCCAGCCTACAGGGGGCCCACGAGCAGTACTTC. This chain uses TRBV2 with TRBJ2-7; the match to TRBD1 covers 9 bases. The CDR3 runs 12 residues. V was pared by 8 bases and J by 5 bases, with 4 bases of the junction left unmatched. The V gene's germline CDR1 is SNHLY and CDR2 FYNNEI.

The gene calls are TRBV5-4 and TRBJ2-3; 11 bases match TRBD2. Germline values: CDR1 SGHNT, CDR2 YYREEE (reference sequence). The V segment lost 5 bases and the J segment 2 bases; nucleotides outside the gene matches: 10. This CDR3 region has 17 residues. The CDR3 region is CASRSDLAGGITDTQYF. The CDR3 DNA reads TGTGCCAGCAGGTCGGACCTAGCGGGAGGTATCACAGATACGCAGTATTTT.

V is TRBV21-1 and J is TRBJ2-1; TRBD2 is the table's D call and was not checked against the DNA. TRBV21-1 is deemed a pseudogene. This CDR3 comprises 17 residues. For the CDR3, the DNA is TGTGCCAGCAGCAAAGCGGCCCTGACGGGGGAGTACAATGAGCAGTTCTTC. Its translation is CASSKAALTGEYNEQFF.

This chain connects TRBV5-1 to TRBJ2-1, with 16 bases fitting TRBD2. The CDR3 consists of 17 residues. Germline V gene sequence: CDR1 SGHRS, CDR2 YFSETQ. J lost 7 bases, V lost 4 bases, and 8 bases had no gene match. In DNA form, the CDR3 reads TGCGCCAGCAGCCTAGGGACTAGCGGGAGGGGAGTAAATGAGCAGTTCTTC. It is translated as CASSLGTSGRGVNEQFF.

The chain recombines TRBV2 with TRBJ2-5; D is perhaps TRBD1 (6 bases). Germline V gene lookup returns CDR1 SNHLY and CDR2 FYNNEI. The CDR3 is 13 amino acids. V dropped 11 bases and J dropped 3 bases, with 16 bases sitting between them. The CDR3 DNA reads TGTGCCTCGAGCCGGAGACAGGAAGAGACCCAGTACTTC. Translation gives CASSRRQEETQYF.

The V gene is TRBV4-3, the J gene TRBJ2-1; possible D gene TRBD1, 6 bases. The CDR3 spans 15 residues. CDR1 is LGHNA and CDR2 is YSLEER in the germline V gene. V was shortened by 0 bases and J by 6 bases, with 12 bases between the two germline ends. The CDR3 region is CASSQEELGGNEQFF. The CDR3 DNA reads TGCGCCAGCAGCCAAGAAGAGTTAGGGGGCAATGAGCAGTTCTTC.

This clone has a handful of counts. The CDR3 protein is CASSPMVAVSFHEQYF. The CDR3 bases are TGTGCCAGCAGCCCCATGGTAGCAGTTAGTTTTCACGAGCAGTACTTC. The J gene is TRBJ2-7, the V gene TRBV14; D is ambiguous. Trimming removed 4 bases from V and 5 bases from J, with 21 bases in between. The germline V gene encodes CDR1 SGHDN and CDR2 FVKESK. This CDR3 comprises 16 residues.

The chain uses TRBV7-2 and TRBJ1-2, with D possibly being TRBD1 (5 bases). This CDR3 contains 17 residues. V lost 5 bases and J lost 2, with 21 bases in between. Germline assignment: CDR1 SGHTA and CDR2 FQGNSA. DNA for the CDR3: TGTGCCAGCAGCCGGGGGTCGGGGGTAGGCACGAACTATGGCTACACCTTC. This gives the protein CASSRGSGVGTNYGYTF. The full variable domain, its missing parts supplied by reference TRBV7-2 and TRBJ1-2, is GAGVSQSPSNKVTEKGKDVELRCDPISGHTALYWYRQSLGQGLEFLIYFQGNSAPDKSGLPSDRFSAERTGGSVSTLTIQRTQQEDSAVYLCASSRGSGVGTNYGYTFGSGTRLTVV.

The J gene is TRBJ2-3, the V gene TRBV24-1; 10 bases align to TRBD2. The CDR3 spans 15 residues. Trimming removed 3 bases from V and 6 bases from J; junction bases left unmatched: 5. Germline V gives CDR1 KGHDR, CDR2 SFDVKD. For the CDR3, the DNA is TGTGCCACCAGTGATGGACTAGCGGCCCGGGATACGCAGTATTTT. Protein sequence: CATSDGLAARDTQYF.

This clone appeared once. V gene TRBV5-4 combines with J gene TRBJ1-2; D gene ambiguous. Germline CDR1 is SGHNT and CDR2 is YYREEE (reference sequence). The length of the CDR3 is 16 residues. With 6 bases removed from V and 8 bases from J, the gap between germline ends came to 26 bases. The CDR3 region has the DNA TGTGCCAGCACCCACTCGGGGTTTAGTCTTCCTATGGGCTACACCTTC. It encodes CASTHSGFSLPMGYTF.

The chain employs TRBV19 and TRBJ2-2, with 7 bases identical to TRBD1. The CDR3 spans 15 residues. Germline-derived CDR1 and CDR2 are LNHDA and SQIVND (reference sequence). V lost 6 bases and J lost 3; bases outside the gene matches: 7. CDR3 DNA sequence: TGTGCCAGTAGCCGACAGGGACGGGACACCGGGGAGCTGTTTTTT. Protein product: CASSRQGRDTGELFF.

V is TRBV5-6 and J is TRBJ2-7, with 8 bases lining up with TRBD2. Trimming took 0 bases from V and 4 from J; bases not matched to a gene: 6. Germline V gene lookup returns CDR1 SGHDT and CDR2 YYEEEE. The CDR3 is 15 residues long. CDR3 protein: CASSLVLSGIYEQYF. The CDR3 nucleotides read TGTGCCAGCAGCTTGGTTCTTAGCGGGATATACGAGCAGTACTTC.

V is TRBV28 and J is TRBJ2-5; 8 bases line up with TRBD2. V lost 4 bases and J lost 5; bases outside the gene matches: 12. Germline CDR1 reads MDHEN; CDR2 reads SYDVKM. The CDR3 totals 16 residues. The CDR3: CASSSQGAGDLETQYF. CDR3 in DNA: TGTGCCAGCAGTTCCCAGGGAGCGGGGGACTTGGAGACCCAGTACTTC.

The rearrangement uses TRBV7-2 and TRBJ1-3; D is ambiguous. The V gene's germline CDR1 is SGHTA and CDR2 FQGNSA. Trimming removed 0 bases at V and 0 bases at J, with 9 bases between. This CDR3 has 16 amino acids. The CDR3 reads CASSLALPNSGNTIYF. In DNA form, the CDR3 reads TGTGCCAGCAGCTTAGCACTACCCAACTCTGGAAACACCATATATTTT.

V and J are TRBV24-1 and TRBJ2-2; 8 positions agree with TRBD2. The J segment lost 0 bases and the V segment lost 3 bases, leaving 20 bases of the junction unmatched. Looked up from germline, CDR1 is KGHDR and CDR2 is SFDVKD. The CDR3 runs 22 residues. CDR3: CATSDPYLLWGAGDPNTGELFF. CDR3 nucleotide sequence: TGTGCCACCAGTGATCCATACCTCCTGTGGGGAGCGGGGGACCCGAACACCGGGGAGCTGTTTTTT.

The CDR3 region is CASGLKRSVAGGETQYF. The CDR3 DNA reads as TGTGCTAGTGGTTTGAAAAGATCAGTAGCGGGAGGAGAGACCCAGTACTTC. The chain combines TRBV12-5 with TRBJ2-5; 10 bases align to TRBD2. J was trimmed by 4 bases and V by 2 bases; bases with no gene match: 10. This CDR3 contains 17 residues. The germline V gene has CDR1 LGHNT and CDR2 FRNRAP.

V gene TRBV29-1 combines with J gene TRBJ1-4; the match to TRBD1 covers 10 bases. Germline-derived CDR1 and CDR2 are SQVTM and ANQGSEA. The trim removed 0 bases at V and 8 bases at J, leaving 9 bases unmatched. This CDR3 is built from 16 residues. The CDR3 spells CSVEDRQGTGVEKLFF. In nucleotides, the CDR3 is TGCAGCGTTGAAGATAGGCAAGGGACAGGGGTCGAAAAACTGTTTTTT.

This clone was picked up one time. CDR3 amino acids: CASSQDRGLADTQYF. In nucleotides, the CDR3 is TGTGCCAGCAGCCAAGATAGGGGCCTCGCAGATACGCAGTATTTT. The chain is built from TRBV4-2 and TRBJ2-3; a weak D match, TRBD1 (5 bases). Germline CDR1 is LGHNA and CDR2 is YNFKEQ. The CDR3 sequence is 15 residues long. The V gene lost 0 bases and the J gene lost 4 bases, with 11 bases spanning the gap.

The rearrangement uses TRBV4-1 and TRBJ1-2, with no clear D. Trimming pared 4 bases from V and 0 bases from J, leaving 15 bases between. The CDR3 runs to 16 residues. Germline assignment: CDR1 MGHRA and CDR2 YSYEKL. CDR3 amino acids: CASSPVLKTANYGYTF. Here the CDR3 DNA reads TGCGCCAGCAGCCCCGTTTTAAAAACTGCTAACTATGGCTACACCTTC.

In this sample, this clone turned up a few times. The CDR3 nucleotides read TGTGCCAGCAGCAGACAGTTTAGCGAGCAGTACTTC. Protein: CASSRQFSEQYF. V and J are TRBV7-9 and TRBJ2-7; tentative D call: TRBD1 (5 bases). The CDR3 is 12 residues long. V dropped 5 bases and J dropped 6 bases, with 11 bases sitting between them. Germline CDR1 reads SEHNR; CDR2 reads FQNEAQ (reference sequence).

The CDR3 DNA is TGTGCCAGCAGCACGGGACTTCAGGCTTACAATGAGCAGTTCTTC. This gives the protein CASSTGLQAYNEQFF. V and J are TRBV9 and TRBJ2-1, with a tentative D call TRBD2 (6 bases). The CDR3 has 15 amino acids. Germline CDR1 reads SGDLS; CDR2 reads YYNGEE. The V gene lost 4 bases and the J gene lost 4 bases, with 15 bases spanning the gap. The variable domain in full, completed from reference TRBV9 and TRBJ2-1, reads DSGVTQTPKHLITATGQRVTLRCSPRSGDLSVYWYQQSLDQGLQFLIQYYNGEERAKGNILERFSAQQFPDLHSELNLSSLELGDSALYFCASSTGLQAYNEQFFGPGTRLTVL.

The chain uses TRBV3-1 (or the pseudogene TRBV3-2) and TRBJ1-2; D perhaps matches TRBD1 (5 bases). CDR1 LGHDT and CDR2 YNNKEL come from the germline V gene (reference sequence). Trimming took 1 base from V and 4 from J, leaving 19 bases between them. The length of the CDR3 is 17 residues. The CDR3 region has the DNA TGTGCCAGCAGCCAAGTTTTAGGGCAGGGAGGCGCCTATGGCTACACCTTC. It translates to CASSQVLGQGGAYGYTF.

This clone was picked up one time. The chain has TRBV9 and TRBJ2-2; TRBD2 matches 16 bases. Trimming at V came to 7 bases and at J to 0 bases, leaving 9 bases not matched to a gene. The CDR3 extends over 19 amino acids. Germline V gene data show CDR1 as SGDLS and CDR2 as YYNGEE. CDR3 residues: CASSLGGLAGGTNTGELFF. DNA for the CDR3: TGTGCCAGCTCCCTAGGGGGACTAGCGGGAGGGACGAACACCGGGGAGCTGTTTTTT.

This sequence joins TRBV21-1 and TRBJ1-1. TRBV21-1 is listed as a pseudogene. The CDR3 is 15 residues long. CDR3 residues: CASSKSPLTGAEAFF. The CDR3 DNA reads TGTGCCAGCAGCAAATCTCCCCTCACGGGGGCTGAAGCTTTCTTT.